A single sample is the source of the 5 T cell receptor beta chains below, sequenced in a study of blood T cell repertoires in COVID-19. TCRdb's table, derived via immunoSEQ multiplex PCR, lists solely in-frame clones and lacks some. The repertoire holds approximately 240,000 clones, with roughly 88% as singletons. Input material: peripheral blood. Receptors were obtained from a woman aged 40 to 50 who had recovered from COVID-19.

V and J are TRBV6-2 or TRBV6-3 and TRBJ1-1; D is unresolved. Germline-derived CDR1 and CDR2 are MNHEY and SVGEGT. CDR3 length: 14 amino acids. Trimming took 10 bases from V and 5 from J, leaving 20 bases between them. The CDR3: CAIRPWPSGTEAFF. In nucleotides, the CDR3 is TGTGCCATCCGCCCGTGGCCGTCGGGGACTGAAGCTTTCTTT.

The rearrangement links TRBV25-1 to TRBJ1-1; 7 bases align to TRBD1. Germline assignment: CDR1 MGHDK and CDR2 SYGVNS. J gave up 3 bases and V 3 bases, and 4 bases lay outside the gene matches. The CDR3 sequence is 14 residues long. In DNA form, the CDR3 reads TGTGCCAGCAGTGACTCAGGGGGTGACACTGAAGCTTTCTTT. Translated, it gives CASSDSGGDTEAFF. The variable domain in full, with the rest retrieved from reference TRBV25-1 and TRBJ1-1, is EADIYQTPRYLVIGTGKKITLECSQTMGHDKMYWYQQDPGMELHLIHYSYGVNSTEKGDLSSESTVSRIRTEHFPLTLESARPSHTSQYLCASSDSGGDTEAFFGQGTRLTVV.

The rearrangement uses TRBV4-1 and TRBJ1-1; unclear D gene. CDR1 is MGHRA, CDR2 YSYEKL, per germline. The CDR3 runs to 14 residues. The V and J ends lost 6 bases and 3 bases respectively, with 14 bases between them. As DNA, the CDR3 is TGCGCCAGCAGTCTCAAGCACTTGGACACTGAAGCTTTCTTT. As protein: CASSLKHLDTEAFF.

The chain combines TRBV5-1 with TRBJ2-1, with 7 positions matching TRBD2. The germline V gene has CDR1 SGHRS and CDR2 YFSETQ. The CDR3 is 16 amino acids. The junction had 6 bases not matched to a gene; V was cut back by 0 bases and J by 3 bases. CDR3: CASSLGNGGFYNEQFF. CDR3 nucleotide sequence: TGCGCCAGCAGCTTGGGAAACGGGGGGTTCTACAATGAGCAGTTCTTC.

The genes are TRBV5-6 and TRBJ1-6; no clear D. Germline values: CDR1 SGHDT, CDR2 YYEEEE. The CDR3 spans 13 residues. The V gene lost 4 bases and the J gene lost 8 bases, with 10 bases spanning the gap. The CDR3 reads CASSAERDSPLHF. CDR3 DNA: TGTGCCAGCAGCGCTGAGAGGGATTCACCCCTCCACTTT.